This T cell receptor beta chain was retrieved from a study of T cell changes during pregnancy in multiple sclerosis. Data came from immunoSEQ multiplex PCR; TCRdb stores just in-frame clones and leaves some out. The sample shows around 50,000 clones, around 90% of them seen only once. The V gene's germline CDR1 is MGHRA and CDR2 YSYEKL. Trimming took 4 bases from V and 5 from J; bases not matched to a gene: 12. This CDR3 region has 16 residues. This chain links TRBV4-1 with TRBJ1-2; 8 nucleotides line up with TRBD1. The receptor was derived from a female donor with multiple sclerosis, enrolled in a pregnancy study. The source material was CD4+ T cells from peripheral blood mononuclear cells, sampled in the third trimester of pregnancy. CDR3 sequence (DNA): TGCGCCAGCAGCCGGGATAAAGGACAGGGAGGGTATGGCTACACCTTC. This sequence encodes CASSRDKGQGGYGYTF.